These 22 T cell receptor beta chains were sequenced from one sample in a study of T cells expressing NK-cell markers. TCRdb reanalyzed the 5' RACE reads and collapses them to one entry per CDR3 protein, without DNA. The repertoire table contains 550,000 or so distinct CDR3 sequences. Sequencing was performed on blood T cells: a sorted CD56 or NKG2C T cell subset, CD4+ or CD8+ T cells, or bulk PBMC T cells (not recorded which). Receptors were obtained from a young man in good health.

The chain has TRBV7-9 and TRBJ1-6. This CDR3 is built from 15 residues. Germline V CDR1 and CDR2: SEHNR, FQNEAQ (reference sequence). CDR3: CASSLSNSPNSPLHF.

The chain employs TRBV19 and TRBJ2-1. This CDR3 has 14 residues. The germline CDR1 and CDR2 sequences are LNHDA and SQIVND (reference sequence). CDR3 protein: CASSIGVGLDEQFF.

V usage is TRBV29-1 and J usage is TRBJ2-2; TCRdb's assignment of TRBD1 cannot be checked, as there is no DNA. CDR1 is SQVTM, CDR2 ANQGSEA, per germline. The CDR3 covers 15 residues. The CDR3 loop is CSVEDFRGRAGELFF.

V is TRBV9 and J is TRBJ2-3; TCRdb picks TRBD1, but there is no DNA to check that call. Germline CDR1 reads SGDLS; CDR2 reads YYNGEE. The CDR3 has 16 residues. The CDR3 sequence: CASSPGGLAPTDTQYF.

V is TRBV7-9 and J is TRBJ1-1; TCRdb's D call, TRBD1, is unchecked because there is no DNA. Germline V gene lookup returns CDR1 SEHNR and CDR2 FQNEAQ (reference sequence). CDR3 length: 14 residues. The CDR3 here is CASSLLGVEGGAFF.

V and J are TRBV7-9 and TRBJ1-2; TCRdb returns TRBD1, unconfirmable since there is no DNA. The CDR3 is made up of 12 amino acids. In germline, CDR1 is SEHNR, CDR2 FQNEAQ (reference sequence). The CDR3 loop reads CASSLGTGTDTF.

V usage is TRBV12-3 or TRBV12-4 and J usage is TRBJ2-6. The CDR3 has 17 residues. The CDR3: CASSLSMGDSGANVLTF.

The chain employs TRBV5-4 and TRBJ2-1; TCRdb selects TRBD2, and the lack of DNA leaves this call unchecked. CDR1 is SGHNT and CDR2 is YYREEE in the germline V gene (reference sequence). This CDR3 is 14 amino acids long. The CDR3 here is CASSSSGRAYEQFF. Variable domain in full (rest from reference TRBV5-4 and TRBJ2-1): ETGVTQSPTHLIKTRGQQVTLRCSSQSGHNTVSWYQQALGQGPQFIFQYYREEENGRGNFPPRFSGLQFPNYSSELNVNALELDDSALYLCASSSSGRAYEQFFGPGTRLTVL.

This chain connects TRBV9 to TRBJ2-3; TCRdb indicates TRBD2, and absent DNA this call remains unverified. CDR1 and CDR2 from the germline V gene are SGDLS and YYNGEE. The CDR3 covers 17 residues. CDR3 residues: CASSVGLGLADTDTQYF.

The chain recombines TRBV20-1 with TRBJ2-1. Germline V gives CDR1 DFQATT, CDR2 SNEGSKA (reference sequence). The CDR3 runs 14 residues. The CDR3 here is CSASRPLLRGEQFF.

This chain links TRBV7-9 with TRBJ2-1; the D call from TCRdb, TRBD2, cannot be confirmed without DNA. Germline CDR1 and CDR2: SEHNR and FQNEAQ (reference sequence). CDR3 size: 14 residues. CDR3: CASSVGAGGAEQFF.

V gene TRBV5-1 combines with J gene TRBJ2-2; absent DNA, TCRdb's TRBD1 call cannot be checked. Per germline, CDR1 SGHRS and CDR2 YFSETQ. The CDR3 consists of 15 residues. CDR3 region: CASSLDLGASGELFF.

This sequence joins TRBV7-9 and TRBJ2-1; there is no DNA to check the TCRdb D call of TRBD2. Germline CDR1 is SEHNR and CDR2 is FQNEAQ (reference sequence). The CDR3 is 16 amino acids. The CDR3 is CASSPPDGEHYNEQFF. Supplemented by reference TRBV7-9 and TRBJ2-1, the full variable domain reads DTGVSQNPRHKITKRGQNVTFRCDPISEHNRLYWYRQTLGQGPEFLTYFQNEAQLEKSRLLSDRFSAERPKGSFSTLEIQRTEQGDSAMYLCASSPPDGEHYNEQFFGPGTRLTVL.

This chain uses TRBV29-1 with TRBJ2-3; TCRdb's D gene call, TRBD2, goes unchecked for lack of DNA. This CDR3 comprises 19 residues. Germline assignment: CDR1 SQVTM and CDR2 ANQGSEA. The CDR3 is CSVVPGLAGGDPRTDTQYF.

The V call is TRBV6-2 or TRBV6-3, the J call TRBJ1-5; TCRdb's assignment of TRBD1 cannot be checked, as there is no DNA. The germline V gene encodes CDR1 MNHEY and CDR2 SVGEGT. The CDR3 has 17 amino acids. CDR3 amino acids: CASSYPRDRGINQPQHF.

The chain uses TRBV7-8 and TRBJ2-2; checking the TCRdb D call of TRBD2 is not possible without DNA. This CDR3 has 17 amino acids. Germline V gene sequence: CDR1 SGHVS, CDR2 FQNEAQ. The CDR3 loop is CASSPTTSGRSTGELFF.

The chain combines TRBV7-6 with TRBJ1-3. Per germline, CDR1 SGHVS and CDR2 FNYEAQ. CDR3 length: 13 amino acids. CDR3 in amino acids: CASSAYGGNTIYF.

The chain combines TRBV12-3 or TRBV12-4 with TRBJ2-1. This CDR3 has 11 residues. CDR3 region: CASSSKISQFF.

The chain carries TRBV5-1 and TRBJ2-1; with no DNA, the TCRdb D assignment of TRBD1 cannot be verified. From germline, CDR1 is SGHRS and CDR2 YFSETQ. This CDR3 has 15 residues. The CDR3 region is CASSLLGPPNNEQFF.

The rearrangement links TRBV7-9 to TRBJ2-5; TCRdb calls TRBD1, which cannot be checked without DNA. The CDR3 has 14 residues. In germline, CDR1 is SEHNR, CDR2 FQNEAQ (reference sequence). CDR3 amino acids: CASTKTESQETQYF.

V is TRBV10-3 and J is TRBJ1-2; no DNA is available, so the TRBD1 call from TCRdb remains unchecked. The germline V gene has CDR1 ENHRY and CDR2 SYGVKD. There are 18 residues in the CDR3. The CDR3 sequence: CAISGTATNLRENYGYTF.

The rearrangement links TRBV7-6 to TRBJ2-1. Looked up from germline, CDR1 is SGHVS and CDR2 is FNYEAQ. This CDR3 comprises 15 residues. The CDR3 region is CASSADRGSYNEQFF.